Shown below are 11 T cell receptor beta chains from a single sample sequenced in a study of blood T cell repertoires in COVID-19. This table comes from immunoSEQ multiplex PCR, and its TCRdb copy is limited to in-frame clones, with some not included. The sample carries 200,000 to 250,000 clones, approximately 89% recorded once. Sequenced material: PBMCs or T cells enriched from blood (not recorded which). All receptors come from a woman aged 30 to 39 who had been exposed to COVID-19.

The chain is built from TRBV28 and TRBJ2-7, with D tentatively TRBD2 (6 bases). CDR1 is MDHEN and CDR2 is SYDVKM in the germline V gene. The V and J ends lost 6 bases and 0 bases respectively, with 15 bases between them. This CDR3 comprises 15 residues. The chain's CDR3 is CASSLLRGSSYEQYF. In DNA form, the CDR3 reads TGTGCCAGCAGCCTCCTTCGGGGGAGCTCCTACGAGCAGTACTTC.

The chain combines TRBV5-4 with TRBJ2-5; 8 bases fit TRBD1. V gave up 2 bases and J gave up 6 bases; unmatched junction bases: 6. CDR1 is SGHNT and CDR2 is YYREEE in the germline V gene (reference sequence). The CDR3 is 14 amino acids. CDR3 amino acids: CASSFTGGRKTQYF. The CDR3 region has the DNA TGTGCCAGCAGCTTCACAGGGGGTCGGAAGACCCAGTACTTC.

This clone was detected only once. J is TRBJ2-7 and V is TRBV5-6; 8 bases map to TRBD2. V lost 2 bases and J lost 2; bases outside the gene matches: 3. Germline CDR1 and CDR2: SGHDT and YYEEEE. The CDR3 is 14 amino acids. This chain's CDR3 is CASSFLAGTYEQYF. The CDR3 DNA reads TGTGCCAGCAGCTTCCTAGCGGGTACCTACGAGCAGTACTTC. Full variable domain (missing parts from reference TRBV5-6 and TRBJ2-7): DAGVTQSPTHLIKTRGQQVTLRCSPKSGHDTVSWYQQALGQGPQFIFQYYEEEERQRGNFPDRFSGHQFPNYSSELNVNALLLGDSALYLCASSFLAGTYEQYFGPGTRLTVT.

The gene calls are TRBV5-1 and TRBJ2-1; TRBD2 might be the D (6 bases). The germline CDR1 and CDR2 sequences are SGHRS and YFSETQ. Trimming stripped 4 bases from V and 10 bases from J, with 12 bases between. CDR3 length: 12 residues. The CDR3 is CASSVSSAEQFF. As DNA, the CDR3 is TGCGCCAGCAGCGTGTCTAGCGCGGAGCAGTTCTTC.

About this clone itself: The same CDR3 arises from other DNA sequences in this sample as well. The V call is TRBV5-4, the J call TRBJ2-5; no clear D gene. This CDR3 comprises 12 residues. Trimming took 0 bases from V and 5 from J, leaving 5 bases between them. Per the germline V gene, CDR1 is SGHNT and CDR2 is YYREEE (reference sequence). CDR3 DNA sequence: TGTGCCAGCAGCTTGGACCGGGAGACCCAGTACTTC. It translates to CASSLDRETQYF.

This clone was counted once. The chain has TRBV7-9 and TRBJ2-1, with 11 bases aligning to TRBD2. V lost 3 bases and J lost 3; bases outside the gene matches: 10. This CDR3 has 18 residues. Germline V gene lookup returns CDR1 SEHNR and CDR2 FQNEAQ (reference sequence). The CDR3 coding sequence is TGTGCCAGCAGCTTGAATTACGGGACTAGCGGAGGCTACAATGAGCAGTTCTTC. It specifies CASSLNYGTSGGYNEQFF.

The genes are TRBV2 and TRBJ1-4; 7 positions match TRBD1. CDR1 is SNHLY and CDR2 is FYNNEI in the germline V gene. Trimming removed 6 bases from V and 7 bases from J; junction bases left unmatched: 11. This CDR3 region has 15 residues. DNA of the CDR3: TGTGCCAGCAGCGATCCACAGGGGTTGAGTGAAAAACTGTTTTTT. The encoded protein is CASSDPQGLSEKLFF.

CDR3 sequence (DNA): TGTGCCAGCACAGGGACAGATACGCAGTATTTT. Its protein is CASTGTDTQYF. V is TRBV19 and J is TRBJ2-3, with D tentatively TRBD1 (6 bases). CDR3 length: 11 amino acids. Deletions cut 9 bases from V and 3 bases from J, with 7 bases between. Germline loops: CDR1 LNHDA, CDR2 SQIVND (reference sequence). The full variable domain, with the rest looked up from reference TRBV19 and TRBJ2-3, is DGGITQSPKYLFRKEGQNVTLSCEQNLNHDAMYWYRQDPGQGLRLIYYSQIVNDFQKGDIAEGYSVSREKKESFPLTVTSAQKNPTAFYLCASTGTDTQYFGPGTRLTVL.

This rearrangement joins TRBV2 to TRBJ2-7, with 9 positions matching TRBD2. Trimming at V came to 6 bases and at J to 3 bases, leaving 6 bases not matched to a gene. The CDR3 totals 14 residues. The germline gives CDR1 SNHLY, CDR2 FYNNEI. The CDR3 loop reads CASRAGTSFYEQYF. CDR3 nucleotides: TGTGCCAGCAGAGCCGGGACTAGCTTCTACGAGCAGTACTTC. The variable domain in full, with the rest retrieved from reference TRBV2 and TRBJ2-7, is EPEVTQTPSHQVTQMGQEVILRCVPISNHLYFYWYRQILGQKVEFLVSFYNNEISEKSEIFDDQFSVERPDGSNFTLKIRSTKLEDSAMYFCASRAGTSFYEQYFGPGTRLTVT.

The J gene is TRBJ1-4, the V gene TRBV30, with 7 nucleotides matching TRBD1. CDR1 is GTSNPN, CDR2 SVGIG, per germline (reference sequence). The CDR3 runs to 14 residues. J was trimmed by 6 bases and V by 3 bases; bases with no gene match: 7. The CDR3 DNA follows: TGTGCCTGGAGGACAGGGAGTGGGGATGAAAAACTGTTTTTT. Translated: CAWRTGSGDEKLFF.

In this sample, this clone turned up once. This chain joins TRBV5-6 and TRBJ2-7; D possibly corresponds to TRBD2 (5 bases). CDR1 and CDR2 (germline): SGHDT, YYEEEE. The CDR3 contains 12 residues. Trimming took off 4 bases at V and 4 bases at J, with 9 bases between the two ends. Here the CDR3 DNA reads TGTGCCAGCAGCCCGAGGGAGTACGAGCAGTACTTC. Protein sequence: CASSPREYEQYF.